This T cell receptor beta chain was obtained from a study of CD8 T cells in ankylosing spondylitis. There are 15 residues in the CDR3. Per germline, CDR1 SNHLY and CDR2 FYNNEI. The germline V and J ends were trimmed by 6 bases and 6 bases, with 17 bases remaining between them. TCRdb reprocessed the 5' RACE reads with MiXCR, giving one entry per CDR3 protein. This table holds a few hundred thousand distinct CDR3 sequences, approximately 8.2% found once. This clonotype has at least ten counts. Its specificity is unknown. Study outcomes and limitations: Previously reported in reactive arthritis synovial fluid and blood were some of the motif variants. There was a TCR beta motif, made of several highly homologous variants, that appeared characteristic of ankylosing spondylitis blood.

The sequence was obtained from a male donor with ankylosing spondylitis. The chain has TRBV2 and TRBJ2-2; D may be TRBD2 (6 bases). The material sequenced was blood, either unsorted or a sorted T cell fraction (not recorded which). For the CDR3, the DNA is TGTGCCAGCAGGAGGTCTAGCGTTTCGGCCGGGGAGCTGTTTTTT. Translating gives CASRRSSVSAGELFF.